What follows are 27 T cell receptor beta chains derived from one specimen sequenced in a study of T cell responses to AZD1222 COVID-19 vaccine. TCRdb's copy holds only in-frame clones and misses some; the assay was immunoSEQ multiplex PCR. The table lists around 89,000 clones, approximately 84% of them singletons. Sequences were derived from peripheral blood, sampled on day 0 of AZD1222 vaccination. The receptor source for this set is an adult in good health.

This clone showed up just once. The chain links TRBV11-2 to TRBJ1-1; 7 bases are a match to TRBD1. This CDR3 has 17 residues. After removal of 4 bases from V and 5 bases from J, the junction contained 16 bases not matched to a gene. CDR1 SGHAT and CDR2 FQNNGV come from the germline V gene. The CDR3 spells CASSSYLRKGAETEAFF. The CDR3, as DNA: TGTGCCAGCAGCTCGTACCTCCGGAAGGGGGCCGAGACTGAAGCTTTCTTT.

This chain joins TRBV19 and TRBJ2-2; TRBD1 agrees at 10 bases. There are 17 residues in the CDR3. J gave up 5 bases and V 4 bases, and 10 bases lay outside the gene matches. Germline V gives CDR1 LNHDA, CDR2 SQIVND (reference sequence). The CDR3 reads CASSRRPGQGSTGELFF. Written as DNA, the CDR3 is TGTGCCAGTAGTAGACGACCGGGACAGGGGTCTACCGGGGAGCTGTTTTTT.

The CDR3 DNA is TGTGCCACAAGACGGAGTCTTGGCTACACCTTC. Translating it yields CATRRSLGYTF. J is TRBJ1-2 and V is TRBV12-3 or TRBV12-4; D call uncertain. Trimming took 10 bases from V and 7 from J, leaving 13 bases between them. The CDR3 has 11 amino acids.

This clone was detected once. The chain joins TRBV6-1 to TRBJ1-2; 7 bases are a match to TRBD1. The CDR3 is 12 residues long. Germline V gene sequence: CDR1 MNHNS, CDR2 SASEGT. Trimming cost V 1 base and J 13 bases; bases outside gene matches: 6. For the CDR3, the DNA is TGTGCCAGCAGTGAAGGGTACAGGGGCACCACCTTC. Translation: CASSEGYRGTTF.

CDR3: CASSALLGGNTEAFF. The CDR3 DNA reads as TGTGCCAGCAGCGCGCTCTTGGGGGGCAACACTGAAGCTTTCTTT. The chain links TRBV9 to TRBJ1-1, with TRBD1 as a possible D gene (6 bases). The CDR3 runs 15 residues. V shed 3 bases and J shed 2 bases, with 14 bases lying between them. Germline V gene sequence: CDR1 SGDLS, CDR2 YYNGEE.

A remark on this clone: Relative to the germline gene, one junction end is altered; a read error may explain this. The J gene is TRBJ2-1, the V gene TRBV7-9, with 10 bases matching TRBD1. This CDR3 is 15 amino acids long. CDR1 is SEHNR and CDR2 is FQNEAQ in the germline V gene (reference sequence). Here the CDR3 DNA reads TGTGCCAGCAGCTTAACCCGACAGGGGGCGGACTACCAGGTCTTC. This codes for CASSLTRQGADYQVF.

The rearrangement joins TRBV5-8 to TRBJ1-4, with TRBD1 matching over 8 bases. J lost 8 bases, V lost 1 base, and 7 bases had no gene match. The CDR3 spans 15 residues. CDR1 and CDR2 from the germline V gene are SGHTS and YDEGEE. CDR3 sequence reads: CASSLYGQGSEKLFF. The CDR3 DNA is TGTGCCAGCAGCTTGTACGGACAGGGTAGCGAAAAACTGTTTTTT.

The genes are TRBV5-8 and TRBJ1-4; 7 bases agree with TRBD1. CDR1 is SGHTS and CDR2 is YDEGEE in the germline V gene. The CDR3 runs 18 residues. The junction had 12 bases not matched to a gene; V was cut back by 2 bases and J by 2 bases. The CDR3 spells CASSFQRQGRWTNEKLFF. CDR3 coding DNA: TGTGCCAGCAGCTTCCAACGACAGGGAAGGTGGACTAATGAAAAACTGTTTTTT.

The table lists this clone with a few counts. The rearrangement joins TRBV6-5 to TRBJ2-1, with TRBD2 as a possible D gene (7 bases). The CDR3 sequence is 15 residues long. Trimming pared 6 bases from V and 7 bases from J, leaving 19 bases between. In germline, CDR1 is MNHEY, CDR2 SVGAGI. CDR3 DNA: TGTGCCAGCAGGGGGGGGCAGGGCTTTGAGAATGAGCAGTTCTTC. Residues: CASRGGQGFENEQFF.

This chain joins TRBV5-1 and TRBJ2-2; 7 positions match TRBD1. The junction had 7 bases not matched to a gene; V was cut back by 5 bases and J by 3 bases. CDR1 SGHRS and CDR2 YFSETQ come from the germline V gene. The CDR3 is made up of 15 amino acids. DNA of the CDR3: TGCGCCAGCAGTATGAGTACAGGGGACACCGGGGAGCTGTTTTTT. Its protein product is CASSMSTGDTGELFF.

This clone was recorded once. The rearrangement links TRBV5-1 to TRBJ1-4; D is unclear. Per the germline V gene, CDR1 is SGHRS and CDR2 is YFSETQ. This CDR3 comprises 15 residues. Trimming shortened V by 2 bases and J by 5 bases, and 13 bases separated the two germline ends. In DNA, the CDR3 is TGCGCCAGCAGCTTAACCCCAGGACCCAATGAAAAACTGTTTTTT. Translated: CASSLTPGPNEKLFF.

V and J are TRBV30 and TRBJ1-2, with 7 bases matching TRBD1. The CDR3 is made up of 13 amino acids. J gave up 8 bases and V 2 bases, and 8 bases lay outside the gene matches. Germline V gene data show CDR1 as GTSNPN and CDR2 as SVGIG (reference sequence). The CDR3: CAWSPTTGEGYTF. The CDR3 nucleotides read TGTGCCTGGAGTCCAACTACAGGGGAAGGCTACACCTTC.

The rearrangement joins TRBV5-1 to TRBJ2-1, with 7 bases identical to TRBD1. Germline CDR1 SGHRS, CDR2 YFSETQ. There are 17 residues in the CDR3. Losses at the gene ends were 4 bases for V and 5 bases for J; bases not matched to a gene: 15. CDR3 DNA: TGCGCCAGCAGCCCTCGCCGGGACAGCCGAGGGGACAATGAGCAGTTCTTC. The encoded protein is CASSPRRDSRGDNEQFF.

V is TRBV7-9 and J is TRBJ1-1, with TRBD1 as a possible D gene (5 bases). CDR3 length equals 13 residues. Per the germline V gene, CDR1 is SEHNR and CDR2 is FQNEAQ (reference sequence). The germline V and J ends were trimmed by 5 bases and 2 bases, with 9 bases remaining between them. CDR3 amino acids: CASSGDLNTEAFF. DNA for the CDR3: TGTGCCAGCAGCGGGGACCTAAACACTGAAGCTTTCTTT.

The V call is TRBV7-2, the J call TRBJ2-1; a possible D gene is TRBD1 (5 bases). CDR1 and CDR2 (germline): SGHTA, FQGNSA. The CDR3 length is 16 residues. Between the trimmed V and J ends, which lost 8 bases and 2 bases, there was a span of 19 bases. CDR3 in DNA: TGTGCCAGCGGCCAGCCTTTCGGACAACCCTACAATGAGCAGTTCTTC. This translates into CASGQPFGQPYNEQFF.

In its sample, this clone was seen once. V gene TRBV3-1 (or the pseudogene TRBV3-2) combines with J gene TRBJ1-1; unclear D gene. Per the germline V gene, CDR1 is LGHDT and CDR2 is YNNKEL (reference sequence). This CDR3 is built from 12 residues. Trimming removed 4 bases from V and 5 bases from J, with 8 bases in between. The CDR3 loop reads CASSRYGTEAFF. In DNA form, the CDR3 reads TGTGCCAGCAGCCGCTATGGGACTGAAGCTTTCTTT.

This clone was detected once. This chain connects TRBV3-1 (or the pseudogene TRBV3-2) to TRBJ2-7; 7 bases map to TRBD2. V was pared by 4 bases and J by 2 bases, with 8 bases of the junction left unmatched. Germline V CDR1 and CDR2: LGHDT, YNNKEL (reference sequence). The CDR3 consists of 15 residues. The CDR3 here is CASSLGGDHTYEQYF. As DNA, the CDR3 is TGTGCCAGCAGCCTTGGGGGGGATCACACCTACGAGCAGTACTTC.

The V call is TRBV10-3, the J call TRBJ2-7, with D perhaps matching TRBD1 (5 bases). Per germline, CDR1 ENHRY and CDR2 SYGVKD. Deletions cut 6 bases from V and 2 bases from J, with 17 bases between. This CDR3 is built from 15 residues. The CDR3 sequence is CAISPTGNLPYEQYF. The CDR3 region has the DNA TGTGCCATCAGCCCCACAGGTAATCTTCCCTACGAGCAGTACTTC.

The V and J genes are TRBV5-1 and TRBJ2-7, with 15 bases matching TRBD2. Germline V CDR1 and CDR2: SGHRS, YFSETQ. The CDR3 totals 17 residues. V shed 2 bases, J shed 6 bases, and the junction held 9 bases outside the gene matches. DNA of the CDR3: TGCGCCAGCAGCTTTACGGGACTAGCGGGAGGAGGCGGCGAGCAGTACTTC. The encoded protein is CASSFTGLAGGGGEQYF.

V gene TRBV3-1 (or the pseudogene TRBV3-2) combines with J gene TRBJ1-3; D not certain. Germline V gives CDR1 LGHDT, CDR2 YNNKEL (reference sequence). The length of the CDR3 is 15 residues. The ends were cut back, 1 base at V and 0 bases at J, with 7 bases in the middle. Here the CDR3 DNA reads TGTGCCAGCAGCCAAGCCCAGACCTCTGGAAACACCATATATTTT. Amino acids: CASSQAQTSGNTIYF.

J is TRBJ1-1 and V is TRBV5-6; no definite D call. The CDR3 totals 13 residues. From germline, CDR1 is SGHDT and CDR2 YYEEEE. The germline V and J ends were trimmed by 0 bases and 9 bases, with 12 bases remaining between them. Here the CDR3 DNA reads TGTGCCAGCAGCTTGGCCGAAAGAGGAAAAGCTTTCTTT. Its protein is CASSLAERGKAFF.

This clone was seen only once. V is TRBV28 and J is TRBJ1-6, with D possibly being TRBD1 (6 bases). The CDR3 loop spans 13 amino acids. Trimming took 5 bases from V and 6 from J, leaving 8 bases between them. Germline assignment: CDR1 MDHEN and CDR2 SYDVKM. CDR3 residues: CASSPDSNSPLHF. The CDR3 nucleotides are TGTGCCAGCAGTCCGGACAGTAATTCACCCCTCCACTTT.

The V call is TRBV6-5, the J call TRBJ2-3; either TRBD1 or TRBD2 may supply D (6 bases each). V was clipped by 1 base and J by 2 bases, with 13 bases between them. The CDR3 runs to 16 residues. CDR1 and CDR2 (germline): MNHEY, SVGAGI. This chain's CDR3 is CASSYYRDFATDTQYF. The CDR3 DNA is TGTGCCAGCAGTTACTACAGGGACTTCGCCACAGATACGCAGTATTTT.

The chain joins TRBV29-1 to TRBJ2-2; the D is unclear. Trimming cost V 4 bases and J 2 bases, with 14 bases left between them. The CDR3 totals 15 residues. Germline V CDR1 and CDR2: SQVTM, ANQGSEA. CDR3 nucleotide sequence: TGCAGCGTTGCCGGACGGAGAGTCAACACCGGGGAGCTGTTTTTT. Translated, it gives CSVAGRRVNTGELFF.

This chain links TRBV5-4 with TRBJ2-2, with a possible D match to TRBD1 (6 bases). V was cut by 0 bases and J by 2 bases, with 11 bases left in between. Germline lookup yields CDR1 SGHNT and CDR2 YYREEE (reference sequence). This CDR3 comprises 16 residues. The CDR3 nucleotides read TGTGCCAGCAGCTTGGTCGGACAGATAAACACCGGGGAGCTGTTTTTT. Its protein is CASSLVGQINTGELFF. Based on the CDR3 plus reference TRBV5-4 and TRBJ2-2, the full variable domain is ETGVTQSPTHLIKTRGQQVTLRCSSQSGHNTVSWYQQALGQGPQFIFQYYREEENGRGNFPPRFSGLQFPNYSSELNVNALELDDSALYLCASSLVGQINTGELFFGEGSRLTVL.

This sequence joins TRBV12-3 or TRBV12-4 and TRBJ1-1; 7 bases map to TRBD1. V was clipped by 7 bases and J by 5 bases; unmatched bases: 7. The CDR3 loop spans 13 amino acids. The CDR3: CASTLTGVTEAFF. The CDR3 DNA follows: TGTGCCAGCACCCTTACAGGGGTTACTGAAGCTTTCTTT.

The V and J genes are TRBV5-1 and TRBJ2-2, with D hard to call. This CDR3 contains 12 residues. The germline CDR1 and CDR2 sequences are SGHRS and YFSETQ. Trimming took 2 bases from V and 7 from J, leaving 6 bases between them. The CDR3: CASSLNGGELFF. The CDR3, as DNA: TGCGCCAGCAGCTTAAACGGCGGGGAGCTGTTTTTT. Complete variable domain (other parts from reference TRBV5-1 and TRBJ2-2): KAGVTQTPRYLIKTRGQQVTLSCSPISGHRSVSWYQQTPGQGLQFLFEYFSETQRNKGNFPGRFSGRQFSNSRSEMNVSTLELGDSALYLCASSLNGGELFFGEGSRLTVL.